This T cell receptor beta chain was profiled in a study of blood T cell repertoires in COVID-19. Generated by immunoSEQ multiplex PCR, the TCRdb table keeps only in-frame clones and is missing some. The sample consists of approximately 440,000 clones, approximately 90% of them appearing once. The CDR3 is 14 residues long. Germline V gives CDR1 MNHEY, CDR2 SVGAGI. V lost 7 bases and J lost 11; bases outside the gene matches: 10. Participants spanned ages roughly 18 to 95 years and resided in roughly 22 US areas. Participants reported their clinical history, and cohort assignment relied on those reports.

The chain combines TRBV6-5 with TRBJ1-6, with 8 bases fitting TRBD1. The source of this sequence is a woman in her late teens or twenties who had recovered from COVID-19. Sequencing was done on a sample of PBMCs or T cells enriched from blood (not recorded which). CDR3 bases: TGTGCCAGCATCCTCGGACAGGGAAGGCCACCCCTCCACTTT. Protein product: CASILGQGRPPLHF.